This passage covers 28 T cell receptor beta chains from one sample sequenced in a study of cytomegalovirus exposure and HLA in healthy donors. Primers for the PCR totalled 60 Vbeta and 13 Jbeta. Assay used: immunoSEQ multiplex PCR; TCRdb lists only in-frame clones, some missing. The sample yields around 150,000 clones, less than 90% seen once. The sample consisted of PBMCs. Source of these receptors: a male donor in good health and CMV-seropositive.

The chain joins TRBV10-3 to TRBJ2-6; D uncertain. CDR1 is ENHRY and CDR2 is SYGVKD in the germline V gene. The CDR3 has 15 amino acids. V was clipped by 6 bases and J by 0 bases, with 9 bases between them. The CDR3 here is CAIRYTRSGANVLTF. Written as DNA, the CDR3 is TGTGCCATCAGGTACACACGCTCTGGGGCCAACGTCCTGACTTTC.

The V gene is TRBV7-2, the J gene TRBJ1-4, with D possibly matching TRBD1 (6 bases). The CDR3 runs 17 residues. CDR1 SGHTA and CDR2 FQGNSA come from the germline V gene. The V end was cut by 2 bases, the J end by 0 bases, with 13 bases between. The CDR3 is CASSLHGQTATNEKLFF. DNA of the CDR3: TGTGCCAGCAGCTTACACGGACAGACCGCAACTAATGAAAAACTGTTTTTT.

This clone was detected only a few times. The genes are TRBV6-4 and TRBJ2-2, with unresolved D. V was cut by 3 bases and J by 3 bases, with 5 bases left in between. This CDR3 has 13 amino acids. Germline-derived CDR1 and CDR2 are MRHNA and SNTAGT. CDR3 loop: CASSEGYTGELFF. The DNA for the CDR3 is TGTGCCAGCAGTGAGGGCTACACCGGGGAGCTGTTTTTT.

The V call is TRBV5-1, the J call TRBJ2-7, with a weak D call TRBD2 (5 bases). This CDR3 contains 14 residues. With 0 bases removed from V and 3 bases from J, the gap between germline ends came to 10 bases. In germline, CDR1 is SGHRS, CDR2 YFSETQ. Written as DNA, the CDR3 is TGCGCCAGCAGCTTGGCGGGAACTAGCTACGAGCAGTACTTC. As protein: CASSLAGTSYEQYF. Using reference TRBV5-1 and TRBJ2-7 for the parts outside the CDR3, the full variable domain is KAGVTQTPRYLIKTRGQQVTLSCSPISGHRSVSWYQQTPGQGLQFLFEYFSETQRNKGNFPGRFSGRQFSNSRSEMNVSTLELGDSALYLCASSLAGTSYEQYFGPGTRLTVT.

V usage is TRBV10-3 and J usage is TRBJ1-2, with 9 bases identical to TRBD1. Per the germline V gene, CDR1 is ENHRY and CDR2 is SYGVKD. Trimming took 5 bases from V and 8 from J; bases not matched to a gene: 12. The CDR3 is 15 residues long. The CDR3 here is CAISNRDRERGGYTF. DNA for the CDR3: TGTGCCATCAGTAACCGGGACAGGGAAAGAGGAGGCTACACCTTC.

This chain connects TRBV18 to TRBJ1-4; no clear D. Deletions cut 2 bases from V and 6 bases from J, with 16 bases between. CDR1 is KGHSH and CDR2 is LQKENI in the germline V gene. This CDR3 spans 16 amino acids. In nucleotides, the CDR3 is TGTGCCAGCTCACCAACAGCCGGGAACCGCCATGAAAAACTGTTTTTT. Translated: CASSPTAGNRHEKLFF.

This CDR3 reads CASSEPGLAGSYEQYF. The CDR3 DNA reads as TGTGCCAGCAGTGAACCGGGACTAGCGGGGTCCTACGAGCAGTACTTC. The J gene is TRBJ2-7, the V gene TRBV25-1, with 13 bases that match TRBD2. Germline V gives CDR1 MGHDK, CDR2 SYGVNS. V lost 2 bases to trimming and J lost 1 base; unmatched junction nucleotides: 2. CDR3 size: 16 residues.

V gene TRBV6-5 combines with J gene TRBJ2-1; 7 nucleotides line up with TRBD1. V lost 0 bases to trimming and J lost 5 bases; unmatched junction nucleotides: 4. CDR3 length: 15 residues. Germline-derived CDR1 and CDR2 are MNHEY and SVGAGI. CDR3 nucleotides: TGTGCCAGCAGTTACTCGGGGACAGTTCACAATGAGCAGTTCTTC. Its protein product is CASSYSGTVHNEQFF.

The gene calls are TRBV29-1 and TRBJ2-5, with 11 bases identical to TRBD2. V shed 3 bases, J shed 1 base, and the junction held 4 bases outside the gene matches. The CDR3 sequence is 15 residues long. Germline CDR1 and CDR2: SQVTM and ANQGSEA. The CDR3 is CSVDPSGRRQETQYF. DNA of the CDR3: TGCAGCGTTGATCCTAGCGGGAGGCGCCAAGAGACCCAGTACTTC.

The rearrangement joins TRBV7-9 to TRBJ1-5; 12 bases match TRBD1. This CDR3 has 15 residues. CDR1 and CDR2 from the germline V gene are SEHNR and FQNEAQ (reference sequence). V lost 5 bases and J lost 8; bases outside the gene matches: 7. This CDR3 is CASSTGQGAWEPQHF. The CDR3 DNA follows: TGTGCCAGCAGCACGGGACAGGGGGCATGGGAGCCCCAGCATTTT. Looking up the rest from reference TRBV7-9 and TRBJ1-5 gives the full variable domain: DTGVSQNPRHKITKRGQNVTFRCDPISEHNRLYWYRQTLGQGPEFLTYFQNEAQLEKSRLLSDRFSAERPKGSFSTLEIQRTEQGDSAMYLCASSTGQGAWEPQHFGDGTRLSIL.

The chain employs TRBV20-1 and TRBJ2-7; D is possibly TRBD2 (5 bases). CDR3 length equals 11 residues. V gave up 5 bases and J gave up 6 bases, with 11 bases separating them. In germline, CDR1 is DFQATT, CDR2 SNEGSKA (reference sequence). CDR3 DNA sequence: TGCAGTGCTCTGGGAGAGGCCGAGCAGTACTTC. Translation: CSALGEAEQYF.

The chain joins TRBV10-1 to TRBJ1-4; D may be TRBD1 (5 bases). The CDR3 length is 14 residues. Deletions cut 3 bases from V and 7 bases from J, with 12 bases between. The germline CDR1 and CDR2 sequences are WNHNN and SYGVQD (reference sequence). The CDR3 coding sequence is TGCGCCAGCAGTGAAGACGGCCAGGGTGAAAAACTGTTTTTT. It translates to CASSEDGQGEKLFF.

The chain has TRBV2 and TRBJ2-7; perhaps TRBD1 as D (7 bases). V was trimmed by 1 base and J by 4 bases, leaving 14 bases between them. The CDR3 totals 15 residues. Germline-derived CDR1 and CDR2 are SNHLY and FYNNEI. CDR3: CASSEVGGQLYEQYF. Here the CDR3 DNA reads TGTGCCAGCAGTGAAGTCGGGGGACAGCTTTACGAGCAGTACTTC.

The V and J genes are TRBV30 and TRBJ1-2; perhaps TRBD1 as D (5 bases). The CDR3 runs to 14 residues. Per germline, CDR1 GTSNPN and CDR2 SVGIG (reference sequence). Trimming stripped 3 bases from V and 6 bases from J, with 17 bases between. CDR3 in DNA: TGTGCCTGGAGCCATACGAGGGGAGGTAATGGCTACACCTTC. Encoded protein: CAWSHTRGGNGYTF.

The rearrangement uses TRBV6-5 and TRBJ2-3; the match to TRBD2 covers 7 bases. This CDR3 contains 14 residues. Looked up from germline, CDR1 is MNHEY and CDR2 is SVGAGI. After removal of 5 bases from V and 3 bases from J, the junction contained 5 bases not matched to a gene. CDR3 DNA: TGTGCCAGCAGTGGGCAGGGAGGGACAGATACGCAGTATTTT. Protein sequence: CASSGQGGTDTQYF.

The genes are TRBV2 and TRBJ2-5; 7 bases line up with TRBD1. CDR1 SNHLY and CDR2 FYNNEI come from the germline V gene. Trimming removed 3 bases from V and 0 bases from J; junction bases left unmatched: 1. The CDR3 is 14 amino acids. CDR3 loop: CASSEDRYQETQYF. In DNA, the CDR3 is TGTGCCAGCAGTGAGGACAGGTACCAAGAGACCCAGTACTTC. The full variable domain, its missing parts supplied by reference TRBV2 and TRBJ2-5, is EPEVTQTPSHQVTQMGQEVILRCVPISNHLYFYWYRQILGQKVEFLVSFYNNEISEKSEIFDDQFSVERPDGSNFTLKIRSTKLEDSAMYFCASSEDRYQETQYFGPGTRLLVL.

The CDR3 spells CASSHRDRGDGYTF. CDR3 nucleotide sequence: TGCGCCAGCAGCCACCGGGACAGGGGGGATGGCTACACCTTC. V gene TRBV4-1 combines with J gene TRBJ1-2; 11 bases fit TRBD1. The ends lost 3 bases at V and 6 bases at J; junction bases unmatched: 3. CDR1 MGHRA and CDR2 YSYEKL come from the germline V gene. The CDR3 totals 14 residues.

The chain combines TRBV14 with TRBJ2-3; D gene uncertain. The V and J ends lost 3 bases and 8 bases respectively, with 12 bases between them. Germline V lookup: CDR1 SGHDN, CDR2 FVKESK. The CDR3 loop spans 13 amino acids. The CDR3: CASSHERFGTQYF. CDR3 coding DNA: TGTGCCAGCAGCCATGAACGGTTTGGTACGCAGTATTTT.

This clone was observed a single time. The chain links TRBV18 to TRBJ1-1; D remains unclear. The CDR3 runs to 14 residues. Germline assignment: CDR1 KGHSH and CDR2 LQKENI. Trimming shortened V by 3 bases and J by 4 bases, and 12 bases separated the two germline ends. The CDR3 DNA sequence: TGTGCCAGCTCACCGGAGCGTTTTGGCACTGAAGCTTTCTTT. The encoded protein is CASSPERFGTEAFF. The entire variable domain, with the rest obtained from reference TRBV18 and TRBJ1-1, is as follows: NAGVMQNPRHLVRRRGQEARLRCSPMKGHSHVYWYRQLPEEGLKFMVYLQKENIIDESGMPKERFSAEFPKEGPSILRIQQVVRGDSAAYFCASSPERFGTEAFFGQGTRLTVV.

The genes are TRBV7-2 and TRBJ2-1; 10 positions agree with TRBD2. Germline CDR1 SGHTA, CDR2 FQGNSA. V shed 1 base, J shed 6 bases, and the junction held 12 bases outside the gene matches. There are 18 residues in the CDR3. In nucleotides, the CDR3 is TGTGCCAGCAGCTTAGATAGCGGGAGGCCCCGGGAGGGCAATGAGCAGTTCTTC. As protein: CASSLDSGRPREGNEQFF.

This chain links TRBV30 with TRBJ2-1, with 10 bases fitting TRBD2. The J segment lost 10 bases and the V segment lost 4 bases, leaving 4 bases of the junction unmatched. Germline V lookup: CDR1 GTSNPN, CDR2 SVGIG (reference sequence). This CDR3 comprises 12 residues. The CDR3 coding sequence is TGTGCCTGGACTAGCGGGAGCTGGGAGCAGTTCTTC. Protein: CAWTSGSWEQFF.

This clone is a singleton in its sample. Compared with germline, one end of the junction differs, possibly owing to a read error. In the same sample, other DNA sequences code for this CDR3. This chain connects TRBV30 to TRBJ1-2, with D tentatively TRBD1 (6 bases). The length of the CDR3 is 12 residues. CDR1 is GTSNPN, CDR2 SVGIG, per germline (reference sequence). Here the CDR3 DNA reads TGCGCCTGGAGTGAGGACAGCTATGGCTACACCTTC. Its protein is CAWSEDSYGYTF.

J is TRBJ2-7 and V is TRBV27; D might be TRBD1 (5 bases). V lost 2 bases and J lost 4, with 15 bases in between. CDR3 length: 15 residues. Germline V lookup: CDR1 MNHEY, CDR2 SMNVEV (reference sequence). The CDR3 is CASSLKGPRVYEQYF. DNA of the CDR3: TGTGCCAGCAGTTTAAAGGGGCCGCGCGTTTACGAGCAGTACTTC.

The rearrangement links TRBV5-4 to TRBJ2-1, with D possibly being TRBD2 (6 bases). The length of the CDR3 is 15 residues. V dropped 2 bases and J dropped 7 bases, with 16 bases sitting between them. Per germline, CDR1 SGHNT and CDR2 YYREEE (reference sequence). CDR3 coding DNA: TGTGCCAGCAGCTTCCGTAGCGGCCCGTTTAATGAGCAGTTCTTC. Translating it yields CASSFRSGPFNEQFF.

The chain's CDR3 is CASSEGHTTLNEQFF. The CDR3, as DNA: TGTGCCAGCAGTGAGGGACATACAACCCTCAATGAGCAGTTCTTC. J is TRBJ2-1 and V is TRBV6-1, with TRBD1 as a possible D gene (6 bases). The CDR3 covers 15 residues. The V end lost 3 bases, the J end lost 6 bases, and 15 bases lay between the germline ends. Germline-derived CDR1 and CDR2 are MNHNS and SASEGT.

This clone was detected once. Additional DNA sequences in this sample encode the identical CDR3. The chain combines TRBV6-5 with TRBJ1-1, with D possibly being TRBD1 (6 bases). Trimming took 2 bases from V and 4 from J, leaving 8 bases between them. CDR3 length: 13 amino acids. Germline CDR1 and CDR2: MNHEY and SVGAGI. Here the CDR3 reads CASSYGGSTEAFF. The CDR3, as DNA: TGTGCCAGCAGTTACGGGGGCTCCACTGAAGCTTTCTTT.

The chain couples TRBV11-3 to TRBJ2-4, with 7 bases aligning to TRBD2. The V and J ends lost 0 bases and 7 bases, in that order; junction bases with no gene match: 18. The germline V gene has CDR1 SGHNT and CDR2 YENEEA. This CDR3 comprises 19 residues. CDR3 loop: CASSLESQRDTPTRNIQYF. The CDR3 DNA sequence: TGTGCCAGCAGCTTAGAAAGCCAGCGGGATACCCCCACCAGGAACATTCAGTACTTC.

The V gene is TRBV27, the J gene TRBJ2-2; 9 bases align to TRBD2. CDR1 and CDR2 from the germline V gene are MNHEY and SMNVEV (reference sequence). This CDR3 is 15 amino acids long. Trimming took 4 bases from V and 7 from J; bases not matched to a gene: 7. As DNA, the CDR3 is TGTGCCAGCAGTTGGAGCGGGAGGAAGGACGGGGAGCTGTTTTTT. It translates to CASSWSGRKDGELFF.